Shown below are 24 T cell receptor beta chains from a single sample sequenced in a study of breast tumors, draining lymph nodes, adjacent tissues (dated by TCRdb to between 2015 and 2016). Receptor libraries were prepared by multiplex PCR. These reads were obtained on an Illumina HiSeq 2000. The public sequencing data were trimmed at Q25 with fastp and processed into clonotypes with MiXCR by TCRdb, which kept only in-frame beta chains. When rows share a CDR3 protein, they turn into one entry using the most common DNA and genes. For this sample there are roughly 80,000 distinct CDR3 sequences; roughly 20% appear just once. The top ten hold about 2.5% of the sample. The lymph node samples were taken from the axillary draining lymph nodes of breast cancer patients. Sequencing used axillary lymph node tissue. Receptor source: a female donor with breast cancer. Some clones in this sample may be carry-over from other donors' samples.

Comment on this clonotype: A read error may be the cause here, since a much bigger clone is one base away. It is likely a read error, because the conserved phenylalanine at the end of the CDR3 is missing. The rearrangement links TRBV2 to TRBJ2-1; TRBD2 aligns across 10 bases. This CDR3 region has 14 residues. CDR1 is SNHLY and CDR2 is FYNNEI in the germline V gene. V was pared by 8 bases and J by 3 bases, with 4 bases of the junction left unmatched. The CDR3 region has the DNA TGTGCCAGCTCCGGACTAGCGGACTACAATGAGCAGTTCCTC. This codes for CASSGLADYNEQFL.

There are a few counts of this clonotype. This chain uses TRBV28 with TRBJ2-1, with unresolved D. Germline V gives CDR1 MDHEN, CDR2 SYDVKM. The CDR3 runs 14 residues. V lost 7 bases to trimming and J lost 0 bases, with 10 bases between them. The CDR3, as DNA: TGTGCCAGCAAGGAAAGTGGCTCCTACAATGAGCAGTTCTTC. Amino acid sequence: CASKESGSYNEQFF.

This clonotype was seen a handful of times. The chain recombines TRBV5-1 with TRBJ2-5; TRBD1 aligns across 7 bases. The germline CDR1 and CDR2 sequences are SGHRS and YFSETQ. Trimming cost V 5 bases and J 4 bases; bases outside gene matches: 8. This CDR3 spans 14 amino acids. CDR3 DNA sequence: TGCGCCAGCAGGCTGACAGGGCCGGGAGAGACCCAGTACTTC. Translated, it gives CASRLTGPGETQYF.

This clonotype was counted at least ten times. The rearrangement joins TRBV20-1 to TRBJ2-5, with D perhaps TRBD2 (5 bases). The CDR3 loop spans 11 amino acids. V was clipped by 7 bases and J by 7 bases, with 13 bases between them. Germline CDR1 is DFQATT and CDR2 is SNEGSKA (reference sequence). The CDR3: CSVRSGGTQYF. The CDR3 coding sequence is TGCAGTGTCAGGAGCGGCGGGACCCAGTACTTC.

This clonotype was counted many times. The J gene is TRBJ2-1, the V gene TRBV7-6; no clear D. CDR1 is SGHVS and CDR2 is FNYEAQ in the germline V gene. Trimming cost V 4 bases and J 3 bases, with 13 bases left between them. This CDR3 contains 15 residues. The CDR3 DNA is TGTGCCAGCAGCTCTAGGGCCATGGGCTACAATGAGCAGTTCTTC. Translating it yields CASSSRAMGYNEQFF.

The rearrangement uses TRBV28 and TRBJ1-1, with D maybe TRBD1 (6 bases). The CDR3 loop spans 14 amino acids. CDR1 is MDHEN and CDR2 is SYDVKM in the germline V gene. V was trimmed by 6 bases and J by 1 base, leaving 12 bases between them. As DNA, the CDR3 is TGTGCCAGCAGATATGGACAGACGAACACTGAAGCTTTCTTT. This gives the protein CASRYGQTNTEAFF.

This clonotype has at least ten counts. V is TRBV4-2 and J is TRBJ2-2; 12 bases fit TRBD2. CDR1 and CDR2 (germline): LGHNA, YNFKEQ. The CDR3 has 17 residues. The V gene end was trimmed by 6 bases and the J gene end by 4 bases; junction bases not matched to a gene: 9. CDR3 sequence: CASRPTSGRGPTGELFF. The CDR3 DNA reads as TGTGCCAGCAGGCCGACTAGCGGGAGAGGGCCCACCGGGGAGCTGTTTTTT.

The chain is built from TRBV3-2 and TRBJ1-5; the D segment call TRBD1 is taken from the table without a DNA check. TRBV3-2 represents a pseudogene. The CDR3 has 15 residues. In DNA, the CDR3 is TGTGCCAGCAGCCCCAAAAGGGGGACCAATCAGCCCCAGCATTTT. Encoded protein: CASSPKRGTNQPQHF.

This clonotype was seen ten or more times. The V call is TRBV11-1, the J call TRBJ2-1; the D gene is possibly TRBD1 (6 bases). Trimming stripped 3 bases from V and 4 bases from J, with 13 bases between. Germline V CDR1 and CDR2: SGHAT, FQDESV (reference sequence). The CDR3 totals 15 residues. The CDR3 sequence is CASSLTGPNYNEQFF. In DNA form, the CDR3 reads TGTGCCAGCAGCTTGACAGGACCCAATTACAATGAGCAGTTCTTC.

This sequence joins TRBV19 and TRBJ1-1; no clear D. Trimming took 5 bases from V and 0 from J, leaving 4 bases between them. The CDR3 is 12 amino acids. Germline-derived CDR1 and CDR2 are LNHDA and SQIVND (reference sequence). CDR3 nucleotide sequence: TGTGCCAGTAGTTACCTGAACACTGAAGCTTTCTTT. Its protein is CASSYLNTEAFF.

This clonotype has ten or more counts. The chain combines TRBV4-1 with TRBJ2-1; 11 bases are a match to TRBD2. Germline CDR1 MGHRA, CDR2 YSYEKL. With V trimmed by 5 bases and J by 4 bases, 4 bases remained unmatched. The CDR3 totals 15 residues. CDR3 amino acids: CASSKGLAEYNEQFF. The DNA for the CDR3 is TGCGCCAGCAGCAAGGGACTAGCGGAGTACAATGAGCAGTTCTTC.

There are many counts of this clonotype. This chain uses TRBV7-9 with TRBJ1-2, with D possibly being TRBD1 (6 bases). Germline loops: CDR1 SEHNR, CDR2 FQNEAQ (reference sequence). The CDR3 contains 13 residues. V gave up 1 base and J gave up 8 bases, with 11 bases separating them. The DNA for the CDR3 is TGTGCCAGCAGCTTAGGAACAGGGAGAGGCTACACCTTC. This translates into CASSLGTGRGYTF.

The chain is built from TRBV20-1 and TRBJ2-5, with 12 bases identical to TRBD2. CDR3 length: 14 amino acids. The germline CDR1 and CDR2 sequences are DFQATT and SNEGSKA (reference sequence). V trimming: 5 bases; J trimming: 3 bases; junction bases outside the gene matches: 4. CDR3 in DNA: TGCAGTGCTCGACGACTAGCGGGGGAAGAGACCCAGTACTTC. Its protein product is CSARRLAGEETQYF.

This clonotype was detected ten times or more. The chain combines TRBV6-1 with TRBJ2-5, with TRBD2 matching 7 bases. Germline assignment: CDR1 MNHNS and CDR2 SASEGT. Trimming cost V 6 bases and J 3 bases; bases outside gene matches: 10. This CDR3 spans 15 amino acids. CDR3 protein: CASRGGGGGEETQYF. In DNA, the CDR3 is TGTGCCAGCAGGGGCGGCGGGGGTGGAGAAGAGACCCAGTACTTC.

This clonotype showed up many times. The chain has TRBV7-2 and TRBJ2-7; 13 bases fit TRBD2. The V gene's germline CDR1 is SGHTA and CDR2 FQGNSA. The CDR3 runs 16 residues. J lost 4 bases, V lost 3 bases, and 6 bases had no gene match. The CDR3 region is CASSFAGTSGMYEQYF. CDR3 DNA: TGTGCCAGCAGCTTCGCCGGGACTAGCGGGATGTACGAGCAGTACTTC.

This clonotype appeared a few times. The chain has TRBV11-1 and TRBJ2-5, with D possibly TRBD2 on 5 matching bases. V was shortened by 7 bases and J by 1 base, with 10 bases between the two germline ends. Germline loops: CDR1 SGHAT, CDR2 FQDESV (reference sequence). The length of the CDR3 is 13 residues. The CDR3 bases are TGTGCCAGCACCTGGGGAGTCCAAGAGACCCAGTACTTC. Protein sequence: CASTWGVQETQYF.

This clonotype was seen repeatedly, ten times or more. CDR3 sequence: CATGKPGGYEQYF. CDR3 coding DNA: TGTGCCACTGGTAAGCCAGGGGGCTACGAGCAGTACTTC. The gene calls are TRBV24-1 and TRBJ2-7, with TRBD1 identical over 7 bases. This CDR3 has 13 amino acids. Trimming took 10 bases from V and 3 from J; bases not matched to a gene: 8. Per germline, CDR1 KGHDR and CDR2 SFDVKD.

This clonotype was counted ten times or more. The chain employs TRBV19 and TRBJ2-6, with D unresolved. CDR1 and CDR2 from the germline V gene are LNHDA and SQIVND (reference sequence). This CDR3 has 15 amino acids. Trimming took 1 base from V and 0 from J, leaving 4 bases between them. CDR3 region: CASSIAHSGANVLTF. In DNA, the CDR3 is TGTGCCAGTAGTATAGCACACTCTGGGGCCAACGTCCTGACTTTC.

The sample holds many counts of this clonotype. The chain links TRBV7-6 to TRBJ2-3; 8 bases fit TRBD1. The length of the CDR3 is 16 residues. The V gene end was trimmed by 5 bases and the J gene end by 2 bases; junction bases not matched to a gene: 9. The V gene's germline CDR1 is SGHVS and CDR2 FNYEAQ. CDR3 DNA sequence: TGTGCCAGCAGCCTCCGACAGGGGTTCCCCACAGATACGCAGTATTTT. Protein product: CASSLRQGFPTDTQYF.

Ten or more counts support this clonotype. The gene calls are TRBV6-6 and TRBJ1-6, with unresolved D. The ends were cut back, 5 bases at V and 6 bases at J, with 5 bases in the middle. The CDR3 runs to 12 residues. Germline CDR1 reads MNHNY; CDR2 reads SVGAGI (reference sequence). The CDR3 protein is CASSNPNSPLHF. The CDR3 region has the DNA TGTGCCAGCAGTAACCCTAATTCACCCCTCCACTTT.

This clonotype was seen a few times. The rearrangement uses TRBV28 and TRBJ2-5; 7 bases match TRBD2. The length of the CDR3 is 14 residues. The germline gives CDR1 MDHEN, CDR2 SYDVKM. V shed 3 bases and J 3 bases; nucleotides not matched to a gene: 4. CDR3 region: CASSLAGAKETQYF. The CDR3 DNA follows: TGTGCCAGCAGTTTGGCGGGAGCCAAAGAGACCCAGTACTTC.

Ten or more counts support this clonotype. The J gene is TRBJ2-5, the V gene TRBV12-3 or TRBV12-4, with D hard to call. V dropped 3 bases and J dropped 4 bases, with 9 bases sitting between them. The CDR3 has 13 amino acids. In DNA, the CDR3 is TGTGCCAGCAGTTTCCGCGGATCAGAGACCCAGTACTTC. Protein sequence: CASSFRGSETQYF.

This clonotype was recorded many times. The CDR3 region has the DNA TGCAGTGCTAGACCAGGGCAAGGAGGTAGCACAGATACGCAGTATTTT. The encoded protein is CSARPGQGGSTDTQYF. This sequence joins TRBV20-1 and TRBJ2-3; D tentatively reads TRBD1 or TRBD2 (5 bases each). This CDR3 comprises 16 residues. The germline V gene has CDR1 DFQATT and CDR2 SNEGSKA (reference sequence). With 2 bases removed from V and 0 bases from J, the gap between germline ends came to 15 bases.

This clonotype was detected ten times or more. The gene calls are TRBV7-9 and TRBJ1-6; D perhaps matches TRBD1 (6 bases). The CDR3 is 14 residues long. V was pared by 2 bases and J by 10 bases, with 12 bases between. Germline-derived CDR1 and CDR2 are SEHNR and FQNEAQ (reference sequence). CDR3 amino acids: CASSLQGLGSPLHF. In DNA form, the CDR3 reads TGTGCCAGCAGCTTACAGGGGTTGGGATCACCCCTCCACTTT.